This TCR beta chain was sequenced for a study of control samples from healthy donors and cancer patients. The germline V and J ends were trimmed by 5 bases and 7 bases, with 12 bases remaining between them. Germline V lookup: CDR1 MDHEN, CDR2 SYDVKM. The CDR3 totals 13 residues. TCRdb's copy holds only in-frame clones and misses some; the assay was immunoSEQ multiplex PCR. The sample has fewer than 200,000 clones, around 94% seen once. Specimen: blood. The rearrangement uses TRBV28 and TRBJ1-5; D perhaps matches TRBD1 (6 bases). The TCR sequence derives from a man younger than 40 in good health. This CDR3 is CASSRTGYQPQHF. The CDR3 region has the DNA TGTGCCAGCAGTCGTACAGGGTACCAGCCCCAGCATTTT.